Below are 10 T cell receptor beta chains sequenced from a single sample in a study of cytomegalovirus exposure and HLA in healthy donors. With 60 Vbeta and 13 Jbeta primers, the PCR was carried out. Method: immunoSEQ multiplex PCR; TCRdb's copy keeps in-frame clones and lacks some. The repertoire consists of about 190,000 clones, with more than 65% occurring once and the leading ten covering roughly 3.2%. The specimen sequenced was PBMCs. These receptors all come from a man in his forties or fifties in good health and CMV-seropositive.

The rearrangement links TRBV19 to TRBJ1-2; perhaps TRBD1 as D (6 bases). The ends were cut back, 5 bases at V and 4 bases at J, with 17 bases in the middle. This CDR3 comprises 15 residues. Germline-derived CDR1 and CDR2 are LNHDA and SQIVND (reference sequence). The chain's CDR3 is CASSPDRISAYGYTF. The CDR3 region has the DNA TGTGCCAGTAGTCCCGACAGGATCAGTGCCTATGGCTACACCTTC.

This rearrangement joins TRBV28 to TRBJ1-1; D gene ambiguous. This CDR3 has 14 amino acids. V was pared by 1 base and J by 0 bases, with 6 bases between. Germline assignment: CDR1 MDHEN and CDR2 SYDVKM. CDR3 in DNA: TGTGCCAGCAGTTTATCCCAGTTGAACACTGAAGCTTTCTTT. Translation: CASSLSQLNTEAFF.

This clone was seen more than once but under ten times. The CDR3 nucleotides are TGTGCCAGCAGATTGATAACAAACTCCTACGAGCAGTACTTC. Translating it yields CASRLITNSYEQYF. The V and J genes are TRBV6-5 and TRBJ2-7; no clear D. Germline assignment: CDR1 MNHEY and CDR2 SVGAGI. The V and J ends lost 6 bases and 0 bases respectively, with 12 bases between them. The CDR3 runs to 14 residues.

In this sample, this clone turned up a few times. The CDR3 here is CASSPGSQKYEQYF. Written as DNA, the CDR3 is TGTGCCAGCAGCCCCGGCTCACAGAAGTACGAGCAGTACTTC. The chain recombines TRBV5-4 with TRBJ2-7, with D unclear. Germline lookup yields CDR1 SGHNT and CDR2 YYREEE (reference sequence). Trimming took off 4 bases at V and 4 bases at J, with 15 bases between the two ends. The CDR3 consists of 14 residues.

V and J are TRBV7-9 and TRBJ1-1; 7 nucleotides agree with TRBD1. Germline trimming cut 5 bases from V and 1 base from J; bases unmatched to any gene: 7. The CDR3 length is 15 residues. Germline CDR1 and CDR2: SEHNR and FQNEAQ (reference sequence). CDR3 coding DNA: TGTGCCAGCAGCCCCGGCCGGACAGGGAACACTGAAGCTTTCTTT. This encodes CASSPGRTGNTEAFF.

The rearrangement uses TRBV28 and TRBJ1-5; no clear D. CDR3 size: 13 residues. Between the trimmed V and J ends, which lost 11 bases and 2 bases, there was a span of 13 bases. The germline V gene encodes CDR1 MDHEN and CDR2 SYDVKM. The CDR3 sequence: CAVTGRGNQPQHF. The DNA of the CDR3 is TGTGCCGTCACGGGGAGGGGCAATCAGCCCCAGCATTTT.

The rearrangement uses TRBV5-1 and TRBJ1-2; possible D gene TRBD1, 5 bases. The germline V and J ends were trimmed by 4 bases and 2 bases, with 9 bases remaining between them. The CDR3 runs 13 residues. Germline V gene data show CDR1 as SGHRS and CDR2 as YFSETQ. The CDR3 nucleotides are TGCGCCAGCAGCCCAGGGAAAAACTATGGCTACACCTTC. Its protein is CASSPGKNYGYTF.

This chain connects TRBV21-1 to TRBJ2-1; the DNA was not compared with TRBD2, the D call given in the table. TRBV21-1 is labeled a pseudogene. This CDR3 is 13 amino acids long. CDR3: CASSKGCGGEQFF. In nucleotides, the CDR3 is TGTGCCAGCAGCAAAGGATGCGGTGGGGAGCAGTTCTTC.

The V and J genes are TRBV6-5 and TRBJ2-7; TRBD2 agrees at 7 bases. Germline V lookup: CDR1 MNHEY, CDR2 SVGAGI. V was pared by 5 bases and J by 7 bases, with 8 bases of the junction left unmatched. The CDR3 length is 13 residues. The CDR3 sequence is CASSEGRVGEQYF. The CDR3 DNA is TGTGCCAGCAGTGAAGGGAGGGTCGGTGAGCAGTACTTC.

The chain uses TRBV7-2 and TRBJ1-2; no clear D gene. V was trimmed by 5 bases and J by 3 bases, leaving 10 bases between them. Germline values: CDR1 SGHTA, CDR2 FQGNSA. The CDR3 contains 13 residues. This chain's CDR3 is CASSAVSDYGYTF. CDR3 sequence (DNA): TGTGCCAGCAGCGCGGTCTCTGACTATGGCTACACCTTC. The full variable domain, completed using reference TRBV7-2 and TRBJ1-2, is GAGVSQSPSNKVTEKGKDVELRCDPISGHTALYWYRQSLGQGLEFLIYFQGNSAPDKSGLPSDRFSAERTGGSVSTLTIQRTQQEDSAVYLCASSAVSDYGYTFGSGTRLTVV.